Shown below are 30 T cell receptor beta chains from a single sample sequenced in a study of blood T cell repertoires in COVID-19. Profiled with immunoSEQ multiplex PCR; TCRdb holds only in-frame clones, not every one. The table includes 110,000 to 150,000 clones, approximately 86% detected once. Sequences were obtained from PBMCs or T cells enriched from blood (not recorded which). The receptors here all came from a woman aged 40-49 years who had recovered from COVID-19.

The rearrangement joins TRBV5-1 to TRBJ1-1, with TRBD1 matching 8 bases. The junction had 6 bases not matched to a gene; V was cut back by 2 bases and J by 0 bases. The CDR3 is 16 residues long. CDR1 and CDR2 (germline): SGHRS, YFSETQ. The CDR3: CASSLGQGGMNTEAFF. The CDR3 region has the DNA TGCGCCAGCAGCTTAGGACAGGGTGGGATGAACACTGAAGCTTTCTTT.

The chain recombines TRBV2 with TRBJ1-1, with 9 bases lining up with TRBD1. The germline CDR1 and CDR2 sequences are SNHLY and FYNNEI. V lost 6 bases to trimming and J lost 3 bases; unmatched junction nucleotides: 5. CDR3 size: 14 residues. Here the CDR3 reads CASRPGQGHTEAFF. In DNA form, the CDR3 reads TGTGCCAGCAGACCCGGACAGGGGCACACTGAAGCTTTCTTT. The full variable domain, with the rest looked up from reference TRBV2 and TRBJ1-1, is EPEVTQTPSHQVTQMGQEVILRCVPISNHLYFYWYRQILGQKVEFLVSFYNNEISEKSEIFDDQFSVERPDGSNFTLKIRSTKLEDSAMYFCASRPGQGHTEAFFGQGTRLTVV.

V and J are TRBV2 and TRBJ1-1; D gene uncertain. CDR3 length equals 13 residues. Trimming left V 2 bases short and J 1 base short, with 5 bases between. Germline V gene lookup returns CDR1 SNHLY and CDR2 FYNNEI. This CDR3 reads CASSEPRNTEAFF. Here the CDR3 DNA reads TGTGCCAGCAGTGAACCGAGGAACACTGAAGCTTTCTTT.

The chain joins TRBV7-9 to TRBJ2-5; the D is unclear. CDR1 is SEHNR, CDR2 FQNEAQ, per germline (reference sequence). Trimming shortened V by 5 bases and J by 2 bases, and 21 bases separated the two germline ends. The CDR3 consists of 17 residues. The CDR3 nucleotides read TGTGCCAGCAGCCTAGGATCTCTTGGCAGGATACAAGAGACCCAGTACTTC. It codes for CASSLGSLGRIQETQYF.

This clone was picked up one time. The chain is built from TRBV4-1 and TRBJ1-6, with D possibly matching TRBD1 (5 bases). This CDR3 contains 16 residues. V shed 0 bases and J shed 10 bases, with 16 bases lying between them. Per germline, CDR1 MGHRA and CDR2 YSYEKL. The CDR3 region is CASSQEAGEPNSPLHF. CDR3 in DNA: TGCGCCAGCAGCCAAGAAGCGGGGGAGCCTAACTCACCCCTCCACTTT.

The chain couples TRBV9 to TRBJ2-5; TRBD2 agrees at 7 bases. Germline V lookup: CDR1 SGDLS, CDR2 YYNGEE. CDR3 length equals 16 residues. With V trimmed by 2 bases and J by 2 bases, 9 bases remained unmatched. The CDR3: CASSVRDYHPQETQYF. CDR3 DNA sequence: TGTGCCAGCAGCGTTCGGGACTATCACCCACAAGAGACCCAGTACTTC. Supplemented by reference TRBV9 and TRBJ2-5, the full variable domain reads DSGVTQTPKHLITATGQRVTLRCSPRSGDLSVYWYQQSLDQGLQFLIQYYNGEERAKGNILERFSAQQFPDLHSELNLSSLELGDSALYFCASSVRDYHPQETQYFGPGTRLLVL.

The rearrangement joins TRBV5-6 to TRBJ2-1; 11 bases fit TRBD1. After removal of 7 bases from V and 7 bases from J, the junction contained 7 bases not matched to a gene. The V gene's germline CDR1 is SGHDT and CDR2 YYEEEE. The CDR3 totals 14 residues. CDR3 DNA sequence: TGTGCCAGCGCAAGGGACAGGGGGGGAAATGAGCAGTTCTTC. Amino acids: CASARDRGGNEQFF.

This rearrangement joins TRBV4-1 to TRBJ2-2, with TRBD1 matching 7 bases. This CDR3 contains 18 residues. The V and J ends lost 4 bases and 7 bases, in that order; junction bases with no gene match: 18. CDR1 is MGHRA and CDR2 is YSYEKL in the germline V gene. CDR3 DNA sequence: TGCGCCAGCAGCCCCCACCTACAGGGGAACCCTACCAGCGGGGAGCTGTTTTTT. As protein: CASSPHLQGNPTSGELFF.

V gene TRBV19 combines with J gene TRBJ2-7; TRBD1 is a possible D gene (6 bases). The V and J ends lost 9 bases and 2 bases respectively, with 11 bases between them. This CDR3 comprises 12 residues. Germline V lookup: CDR1 LNHDA, CDR2 SQIVND (reference sequence). The CDR3 loop is CASATGTYEQYF. The CDR3 DNA reads TGTGCCAGCGCGACAGGAACCTACGAGCAGTACTTC.

The chain joins TRBV6-5 to TRBJ1-5, with D unresolved. CDR1 is MNHEY and CDR2 is SVGAGI in the germline V gene. CDR3 length: 13 amino acids. Trimming removed 6 bases at V and 6 bases at J, with 12 bases between. CDR3 bases: TGTGCCAGCAGGATCGAGGGCATTCAGCCCCAGCATTTT. Translated, it gives CASRIEGIQPQHF.

This clone is a singleton in its sample. V is TRBV5-4 and J is TRBJ2-7; the match to TRBD1 covers 9 bases. Germline CDR1 SGHNT, CDR2 YYREEE (reference sequence). The ends lost 3 bases at V and 2 bases at J; junction bases unmatched: 6. This CDR3 comprises 15 residues. The CDR3 sequence: CASSSSGTGTYEQYF. The CDR3 nucleotides are TGTGCCAGCAGCTCCTCCGGGACAGGGACCTACGAGCAGTACTTC.

The chain joins TRBV2 to TRBJ2-2, with TRBD1 matching over 7 bases. CDR1 is SNHLY and CDR2 is FYNNEI in the germline V gene. V dropped 10 bases and J dropped 4; count of bases not matched to a gene: 6. The CDR3 totals 13 residues. Written as DNA, the CDR3 is TGTGCCATGAGGACAGGAGGCACCGGGGAGCTGTTTTTT. Translated: CAMRTGGTGELFF.

V usage is TRBV7-3 and J usage is TRBJ1-2, with D maybe TRBD1 (6 bases). V shed 5 bases and J shed 8 bases, with 12 bases lying between them. CDR3 length: 12 residues. Looked up from germline, CDR1 is SGHTA and CDR2 is FQGTGA. CDR3 sequence (DNA): TGTGCCAGCAGCCCCAATACAGGGGGCTACACCTTC. It yields the protein CASSPNTGGYTF.

This clone was found once. J is TRBJ2-3 and V is TRBV27, with unresolved D. This CDR3 is 13 amino acids long. Trimming cost V 4 bases and J 2 bases, with 7 bases left between them. CDR1 and CDR2 (germline): MNHEY, SMNVEV (reference sequence). The CDR3 here is CASSSVSTDTQYF. In nucleotides, the CDR3 is TGTGCCAGCAGTTCTGTATCCACAGATACGCAGTATTTT.

The rearrangement joins TRBV5-6 to TRBJ1-2, with a weak D call TRBD1 (5 bases). Germline CDR1 is SGHDT and CDR2 is YYEEEE. The V gene lost 0 bases and the J gene lost 2 bases, with 8 bases spanning the gap. The CDR3 is made up of 14 amino acids. CDR3 bases: TGTGCCAGCAGCTTGGCCGGGGGGAACTATGGCTACACCTTC. It encodes CASSLAGGNYGYTF. Full variable domain (rest looked up from reference TRBV5-6 and TRBJ1-2): DAGVTQSPTHLIKTRGQQVTLRCSPKSGHDTVSWYQQALGQGPQFIFQYYEEEERQRGNFPDRFSGHQFPNYSSELNVNALLLGDSALYLCASSLAGGNYGYTFGSGTRLTVV.

The chain links TRBV30 to TRBJ1-2; 7 bases line up with TRBD1. Germline values: CDR1 GTSNPN, CDR2 SVGIG (reference sequence). The V segment lost 0 bases and the J segment 4 bases; nucleotides outside the gene matches: 2. The CDR3 contains 13 residues. CDR3 bases: TGTGCCTGGAGTGTAGGGGGCGGCTATGGCTACACCTTC. This encodes CAWSVGGGYGYTF.

The chain combines TRBV19 with TRBJ2-1, with 7 bases lining up with TRBD1. Germline CDR1 reads LNHDA; CDR2 reads SQIVND (reference sequence). CDR3 length: 18 amino acids. V lost 2 bases and J lost 5; bases outside the gene matches: 15. The CDR3 nucleotides are TGTGCCAGTAGTATATGGGCCCCAGACAGGGAGCGGAACAATGAGCAGTTCTTC. This sequence encodes CASSIWAPDRERNNEQFF.

V and J are TRBV10-3 and TRBJ1-1; 8 positions match TRBD1. Germline CDR1 reads ENHRY; CDR2 reads SYGVKD. V lost 3 bases, J lost 4 bases, and 7 bases stayed unmatched. The CDR3 consists of 15 residues. The CDR3 DNA follows: TGTGCCATCAGTGACTCAGGGGGCGAGCTCACTGAAGCTTTCTTT. This encodes CAISDSGGELTEAFF.

The chain recombines TRBV7-9 with TRBJ2-2; a possible D gene is TRBD1 (6 bases). Germline-derived CDR1 and CDR2 are SEHNR and FQNEAQ (reference sequence). V was cut by 5 bases and J by 0 bases, with 16 bases left in between. This CDR3 has 17 residues. CDR3 sequence reads: CASSPARGAPNTGELFF. DNA of the CDR3: TGTGCCAGCAGCCCAGCCAGGGGAGCCCCGAACACCGGGGAGCTGTTTTTT. The whole variable domain, filled in from reference TRBV7-9 and TRBJ2-2, reads DTGVSQNPRHKITKRGQNVTFRCDPISEHNRLYWYRQTLGQGPEFLTYFQNEAQLEKSRLLSDRFSAERPKGSFSTLEIQRTEQGDSAMYLCASSPARGAPNTGELFFGEGSRLTVL.

The V gene is TRBV4-1, the J gene TRBJ2-7; maybe TRBD1 (6 bases). Looked up from germline, CDR1 is MGHRA and CDR2 is YSYEKL. The CDR3 totals 14 residues. The V and J ends lost 1 base and 3 bases respectively, with 10 bases between them. In DNA form, the CDR3 reads TGCGCCAGCAGCCAAGGCCAGGGGATCTACGAGCAGTACTTC. Protein: CASSQGQGIYEQYF.

The rearrangement uses TRBV5-1 and TRBJ2-5, with TRBD2 matching over 9 bases. Unmatched junction bases numbered 8, after V lost 1 base and J lost 4 bases. Germline V gene data show CDR1 as SGHRS and CDR2 as YFSETQ. CDR3 length equals 16 residues. CDR3 sequence: CASSLFLAGAAETQYF. The CDR3 DNA follows: TGCGCCAGCAGCTTGTTCTTAGCGGGGGCAGCAGAGACCCAGTACTTC.

This rearrangement joins TRBV3-1 (or the pseudogene TRBV3-2) to TRBJ2-7, with 8 nucleotides matching TRBD2. Trimming cost V 5 bases and J 4 bases; bases outside gene matches: 4. Looked up from germline, CDR1 is LGHDT and CDR2 is YNNKEL (reference sequence). This CDR3 comprises 13 residues. The CDR3 region has the DNA TGTGCCAGCAGCGAAGCGGGGGTTTACGAGCAGTACTTC. This sequence encodes CASSEAGVYEQYF.

Comment on this clone: The same CDR3 arises from other DNA sequences in this sample as well. The rearrangement joins TRBV12-3 or TRBV12-4 to TRBJ1-1, with TRBD1 matching over 7 bases. V gave up 3 bases and J gave up 3 bases; unmatched junction bases: 1. The CDR3 is 13 amino acids. The CDR3 bases are TGTGCCAGCAGTTTTGACAGGGACACTGAAGCTTTCTTT. Amino acids: CASSFDRDTEAFF.

This chain connects TRBV2 to TRBJ1-2, with TRBD1 identical over 9 bases. CDR3 length: 14 residues. The V gene end was trimmed by 6 bases and the J gene end by 6 bases; junction bases not matched to a gene: 8. Germline-derived CDR1 and CDR2 are SNHLY and FYNNEI. CDR3: CASRSGQGFDGYTF. The CDR3 DNA sequence: TGTGCCAGCAGATCGGGACAGGGATTTGATGGCTACACCTTC.

The chain has TRBV2 and TRBJ1-3, with 8 bases that match TRBD1. The V segment lost 2 bases and the J segment 4 bases; nucleotides outside the gene matches: 4. This CDR3 is 15 amino acids long. CDR1 is SNHLY and CDR2 is FYNNEI in the germline V gene. CDR3 in amino acids: CASSENRGSGNTIYF. For the CDR3, the DNA is TGTGCCAGCAGTGAAAACAGGGGGTCAGGAAACACCATATATTTT.

The sample holds a few counts of this clone. The V gene is TRBV12-3 or TRBV12-4, the J gene TRBJ2-3, with D uncertain. CDR3 length equals 13 residues. The V end was cut by 3 bases, the J end by 2 bases, with 6 bases between. This chain's CDR3 is CASSFLATDTQYF. DNA of the CDR3: TGTGCCAGCAGTTTCTTGGCCACAGATACGCAGTATTTT.

The CDR3 protein is CASTSRGLTDTQYF. Written as DNA, the CDR3 is TGTGCCAGTACCTCGCGGGGCCTCACAGATACGCAGTATTTT. This rearrangement joins TRBV19 to TRBJ2-3; possible D gene TRBD2, 6 bases. V lost 7 bases and J lost 2, with 13 bases in between. The germline CDR1 and CDR2 sequences are LNHDA and SQIVND (reference sequence). The CDR3 contains 14 residues.

The chain has TRBV5-1 and TRBJ2-3, with TRBD2 identical over 11 bases. The germline gives CDR1 SGHRS, CDR2 YFSETQ. V was pared by 3 bases and J by 6 bases, with 12 bases of the junction left unmatched. The CDR3 loop spans 17 amino acids. CDR3 bases: TGCGCCAGCAGCTCCTCCCATAGCGGGGGGGGACCCGATACGCAGTATTTT. Residues: CASSSSHSGGGPDTQYF.

The rearrangement uses TRBV2 and TRBJ1-2; the D gene is possibly TRBD1 (6 bases). The CDR3 contains 16 residues. Trimming pared 4 bases from V and 5 bases from J, leaving 20 bases between. The germline gives CDR1 SNHLY, CDR2 FYNNEI. CDR3 protein: CASSGSTGLRGYGYTF. The CDR3 DNA sequence: TGTGCCAGCAGTGGCTCGACAGGACTGAGAGGGTATGGCTACACCTTC.

The chain employs TRBV2 and TRBJ1-2; D might be TRBD1 (5 bases). CDR1 is SNHLY and CDR2 is FYNNEI in the germline V gene. The CDR3 runs 14 residues. V dropped 9 bases and J dropped 5 bases, with 19 bases sitting between them. CDR3 DNA: TGTGCCAGACGGGACCCACGGGGGGGATATGGCTACACCTTC. It specifies CARRDPRGGYGYTF.